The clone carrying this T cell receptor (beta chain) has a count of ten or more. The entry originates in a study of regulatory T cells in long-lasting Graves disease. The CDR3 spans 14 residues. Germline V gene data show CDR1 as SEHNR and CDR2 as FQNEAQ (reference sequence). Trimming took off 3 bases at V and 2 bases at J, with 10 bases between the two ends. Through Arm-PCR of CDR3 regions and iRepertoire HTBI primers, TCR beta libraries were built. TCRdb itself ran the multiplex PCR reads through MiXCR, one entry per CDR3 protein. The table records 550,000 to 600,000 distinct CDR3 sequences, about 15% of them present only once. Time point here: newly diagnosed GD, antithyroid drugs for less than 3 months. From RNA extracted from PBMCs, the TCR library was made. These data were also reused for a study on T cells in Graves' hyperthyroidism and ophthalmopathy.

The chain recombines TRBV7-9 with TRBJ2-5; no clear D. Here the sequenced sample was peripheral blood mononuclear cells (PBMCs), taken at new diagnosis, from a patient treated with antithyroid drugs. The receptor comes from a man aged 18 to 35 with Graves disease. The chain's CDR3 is CASSFGQLQETQYF. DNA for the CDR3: TGTGCCAGCAGCTTTGGGCAGCTTCAAGAGACCCAGTACTTC.